A selection of T cell receptor beta chains follows, all from one sample in a study of shared clonotypes between healthy human individuals. The data were produced by immunoSEQ multiplex PCR, yet TCRdb's version contains in-frame clones alone and is incomplete. The sample holds more than 2 million clones, approximately 94% seen once. Sequences were obtained from naive CD8+ T cells sorted from blood. These receptors were collected from a man younger than 35 in good health. Both conserved end residues are part of each CDR3. Each record gives: D gene, J gene, clone size, V gene, CDR3 DNA, CDR3 protein. D genes are given only for firm matches. Rows may omit the clone size; those that give it use once, few, many or a size class.

d_gene: NA; j_gene: TRBJ2-7; abundance: NA; v_gene: TRBV5-1; CDR3nt: TGCGCCAGCAGCTTAGCGGAAGTTGGCTCCTACGAGCAGTACTTC; CDR3aa: CASSLAEVGSYEQYF
d_gene: TRBD2; j_gene: TRBJ2-3; abundance: NA; v_gene: TRBV9; CDR3nt: TGTGCCAGCAGCCCGGCGGGACTAGTAGCAGATACGCAGTATTTT; CDR3aa: CASSPAGLVADTQYF
d_gene: NA; j_gene: TRBJ2-7; abundance: NA; v_gene: TRBV2; CDR3nt: TGTGCCAGCAGTCAAGGGGGGGCATGGGAGCAGTACTTC; CDR3aa: CASSQGGAWEQYF
d_gene: NA; j_gene: TRBJ2-2; abundance: NA; v_gene: TRBV30; CDR3nt: TGTGCCTGGAGTGTGGGCGCGGGGTCCGGGGAGCTGTTTTTT; CDR3aa: CAWSVGAGSGELFF
d_gene: TRBD1; j_gene: TRBJ2-3; abundance: NA; v_gene: TRBV2; CDR3nt: TGTGCCACCCTCCTCCGACAGGGATCGTGGGATACGCAGTATTTT; CDR3aa: CATLLRQGSWDTQYF
d_gene: NA; j_gene: TRBJ1-5; abundance: once; v_gene: TRBV5-1; CDR3nt: TGCGCCAGCAGCTTATTACCCGACTCACATCAGCCCCAGCATTTT; CDR3aa: CASSLLPDSHQPQHF
d_gene: NA; j_gene: TRBJ2-7; abundance: NA; v_gene: TRBV5-4; CDR3nt: TGTGCCAGCAGCTTGGTTGGGGGGCCCTACGAGCAGTACTTC; CDR3aa: CASSLVGGPYEQYF
d_gene: TRBD1; j_gene: TRBJ2-2; abundance: NA; v_gene: TRBV2; CDR3nt: TGTGCCAGCAGTGAAGCGCTTCGAGGGACAGGGGGCGGATGGGACACCGGGGAGCTGTTTTTT; CDR3aa: CASSEALRGTGGGWDTGELFF
d_gene: TRBD1; j_gene: TRBJ1-1; abundance: NA; v_gene: TRBV28; CDR3nt: TGTGCCAGCAGTTTAGCCCTGACAGGGCCGAACACTGAAGCTTTCTTT; CDR3aa: CASSLALTGPNTEAFF
d_gene: NA; j_gene: TRBJ2-7; abundance: NA; v_gene: TRBV11-2; CDR3nt: TGTGCCAGCAGCTTAATAGGGTACGCCGAGCAGTACTTC; CDR3aa: CASSLIGYAEQYF
d_gene: NA; j_gene: TRBJ2-1; abundance: NA; v_gene: TRBV27; CDR3nt: TGTGCCAGCAGTTTCGGCGACCGAACCTACAATGAGCAGTTCTTC; CDR3aa: CASSFGDRTYNEQFF
d_gene: NA; j_gene: TRBJ1-1; abundance: NA; v_gene: TRBV28; CDR3nt: TGTGCCAGCACCGGACCCCCCCCTGAAGCTTTCTTT; CDR3aa: CASTGPPPEAFF
d_gene: NA; j_gene: TRBJ1-4; abundance: once; v_gene: TRBV6-1; CDR3nt: TGTGCCAGCAGTGACTACGGTTATGGCTTGTTTTTT; CDR3aa: CASSDYGYGLFF
d_gene: NA; j_gene: TRBJ2-7; abundance: NA; v_gene: TRBV19; CDR3nt: TGTGCCAGTAGCACCCCCAGCTACGAGCAGTACTTC; CDR3aa: CASSTPSYEQYF
d_gene: NA; j_gene: TRBJ2-3; abundance: NA; v_gene: TRBV6-5; CDR3nt: TGTGCCAGCAGTTCATTTATCACGGGCACAGATACGCAGTATTTT; CDR3aa: CASSSFITGTDTQYF
d_gene: NA; j_gene: TRBJ1-2; abundance: few; v_gene: TRBV7-9; CDR3nt: TGTGCCAGCAGCTCACCTAAGGAGGGTGCCGGCTACACCTTC; CDR3aa: CASSSPKEGAGYTF
d_gene: NA; j_gene: TRBJ2-7; abundance: NA; v_gene: TRBV19; CDR3nt: TGTGCCAGTAGTAACCCCGGGCTCACGGGCGAGCAGTACTTC; CDR3aa: CASSNPGLTGEQYF
d_gene: NA; j_gene: TRBJ2-1; abundance: NA; v_gene: TRBV27; CDR3nt: TGTGCCAGCAGTTTAGGCCCCGGGGTCGTATACAATGAGCAGTTCTTC; CDR3aa: CASSLGPGVVYNEQFF
d_gene: NA; j_gene: TRBJ1-2; abundance: NA; v_gene: TRBV5-6; CDR3nt: TGTGCCAGCAGCCGGTTGGAGGACTATGGCTACACCTTC; CDR3aa: CASSRLEDYGYTF
d_gene: NA; j_gene: TRBJ2-1; abundance: NA; v_gene: TRBV29-1; CDR3nt: TGCAGCGCCCTCGGGGGTTCTGTGTTTAATGAGCAGTTCTTC; CDR3aa: CSALGGSVFNEQFF
d_gene: TRBD1; j_gene: TRBJ1-2; abundance: NA; v_gene: TRBV18; CDR3nt: TGTGCCAGCTCACCACCCCCTCCCGAAACGACAGGGGACTATGGCTACACCTTC; CDR3aa: CASSPPPPETTGDYGYTF
d_gene: TRBD1; j_gene: TRBJ2-2; abundance: NA; v_gene: TRBV7-8; CDR3nt: TGTGCCAGCAGTTCTCCGGGACAGGGAGTTAACGCGAACACCGGGGAGCTGTTTTTT; CDR3aa: CASSSPGQGVNANTGELFF
d_gene: NA; j_gene: TRBJ2-2; abundance: NA; v_gene: TRBV6-1; CDR3nt: TGTGCCAGCAGTGGGGGGAACACCGGGGAGCTGTTTTTT; CDR3aa: CASSGGNTGELFF
d_gene: TRBD2; j_gene: TRBJ2-5; abundance: NA; v_gene: TRBV27; CDR3nt: TGTGCCAGCAGTTTGATCCTAGCGGGAATAGAGACCCAGTACTTC; CDR3aa: CASSLILAGIETQYF
d_gene: NA; j_gene: TRBJ2-1; abundance: NA; v_gene: TRBV11-2; CDR3nt: TGTGCCAGCAGCTTATTCGATGTCCAGGCGGGTTACAATGAGCAGTTCTTC; CDR3aa: CASSLFDVQAGYNEQFF
d_gene: NA; j_gene: TRBJ1-5; abundance: NA; v_gene: TRBV10-2; CDR3nt: TGCGCCACCTCGGAGGGCAGCAATCAGCCCCAGCATTTT; CDR3aa: CATSEGSNQPQHF
d_gene: NA; j_gene: TRBJ1-2; abundance: NA; v_gene: TRBV7-8; CDR3nt: TGTGCCAGCAGCTCGACCGAGGGGGGTGGCTACACCTTC; CDR3aa: CASSSTEGGGYTF
d_gene: NA; j_gene: TRBJ1-4; abundance: NA; v_gene: TRBV15; CDR3nt: TGTGCCACCAGCAGAGATCATCCAACGGCCCCAACTAATGAAAAACTGTTTTTT; CDR3aa: CATSRDHPTAPTNEKLFF
d_gene: NA; j_gene: TRBJ2-7; abundance: NA; v_gene: TRBV6-4; CDR3nt: TGTGCCAGCAGTGTTGGGTCTCTCGAGCAGTACTTC; CDR3aa: CASSVGSLEQYF
d_gene: TRBD1; j_gene: TRBJ2-1; abundance: NA; v_gene: TRBV27; CDR3nt: TGTGCCAGCAGTCCCCGACAGGGGATCGACAATGAGCAGTTCTTC; CDR3aa: CASSPRQGIDNEQFF
d_gene: NA; j_gene: TRBJ1-5; abundance: once; v_gene: TRBV19; CDR3nt: TGTGCCAGTAGTATAACCTACACAGGTGAGGGAATCCAGCCCCAGCATTTT; CDR3aa: CASSITYTGEGIQPQHF
d_gene: TRBD1; j_gene: TRBJ1-2; abundance: NA; v_gene: TRBV30; CDR3nt: TGTGCCTGGAGTGCTTGGGGGCAGGGGGCGATCGGAGGCTATGGCTACACCTTC; CDR3aa: CAWSAWGQGAIGGYGYTF
d_gene: TRBD2; j_gene: TRBJ2-7; abundance: NA; v_gene: TRBV27; CDR3nt: TGTGCCAGCAAGACTAGCGGCCTCTACGAGCAGTACTTC; CDR3aa: CASKTSGLYEQYF
d_gene: NA; j_gene: TRBJ2-5; abundance: NA; v_gene: TRBV6-4; CDR3nt: TGTGCCAGCAGTGACACGGCAGGGGAGACCCAGTACTTC; CDR3aa: CASSDTAGETQYF
d_gene: NA; j_gene: TRBJ2-2; abundance: NA; v_gene: TRBV9; CDR3nt: TGTGCCAGCGCCTCCCTCGGGGGCGGGGAGCTGTTTTTT; CDR3aa: CASASLGGGELFF
d_gene: TRBD1; j_gene: TRBJ1-2; abundance: NA; v_gene: TRBV5-1; CDR3nt: TGCGCCAGCAGCTTGAGCGAAGTGGGACAGGGGAACTATGGCTACACCTTC; CDR3aa: CASSLSEVGQGNYGYTF
d_gene: NA; j_gene: TRBJ1-2; abundance: NA; v_gene: TRBV27; CDR3nt: TGTGCCAGCAGTTTAGGGGGAGCTATGGGCTACACCTTC; CDR3aa: CASSLGGAMGYTF
d_gene: NA; j_gene: TRBJ2-1; abundance: NA; v_gene: TRBV5-1; CDR3nt: TGCGCCAGCAGCCCAGGAGACTCCTACAATGAGCAGTTCTTC; CDR3aa: CASSPGDSYNEQFF
d_gene: NA; j_gene: TRBJ2-5; abundance: NA; v_gene: TRBV19; CDR3nt: TGTGCCAGTAGTATAGGAGCGGGAGAGACCCAGTACTTC; CDR3aa: CASSIGAGETQYF
d_gene: NA; j_gene: TRBJ1-2; abundance: few; v_gene: TRBV27; CDR3nt: TGTGCCAGCAGTCAGGGGAAGTTGGGCTACACCTTC; CDR3aa: CASSQGKLGYTF
d_gene: NA; j_gene: TRBJ2-5; abundance: once; v_gene: TRBV28; CDR3nt: TGTGCCAGCAGTTTATTTGGCAGCCAAGAGACCCAGTACTTC; CDR3aa: CASSLFGSQETQYF
d_gene: NA; j_gene: TRBJ2-7; abundance: NA; v_gene: TRBV7-9; CDR3nt: TGTGCCAGCAGCTTAGGTAAAATGGGACGGGATTACTACGAGCAGTACTTC; CDR3aa: CASSLGKMGRDYYEQYF
d_gene: NA; j_gene: TRBJ2-7; abundance: NA; v_gene: TRBV4-3; CDR3nt: TGCGCCAGCAGCCAGGAATATAGCTCCTACGAGCAGTACTTC; CDR3aa: CASSQEYSSYEQYF
d_gene: TRBD1; j_gene: TRBJ1-5; abundance: NA; v_gene: TRBV2; CDR3nt: TGTGCCAGCAGCTGGGGACAGTATAGCAATCAGCCCCAGCATTTT; CDR3aa: CASSWGQYSNQPQHF
d_gene: NA; j_gene: TRBJ2-7; abundance: NA; v_gene: TRBV29-1; CDR3nt: TGCAGCGTTGTTTGGGACGAGCAGTACTTC; CDR3aa: CSVVWDEQYF
d_gene: NA; j_gene: TRBJ1-1; abundance: NA; v_gene: TRBV6-6; CDR3nt: TGTGCCAGCAGTTACTCCTCCGAGGACACTGAAGCTTTCTTT; CDR3aa: CASSYSSEDTEAFF
d_gene: TRBD1; j_gene: TRBJ2-7; abundance: NA; v_gene: TRBV5-1; CDR3nt: TGCGCCAGCAGCGGCCCCGGACAGGAGACATACGAGCAGTACTTC; CDR3aa: CASSGPGQETYEQYF
d_gene: NA; j_gene: TRBJ1-2; abundance: NA; v_gene: TRBV19; CDR3nt: TGTGCCAGTAGTATAGGGGCAGGCGCGGACTATGGCTACACCTTC; CDR3aa: CASSIGAGADYGYTF
d_gene: NA; j_gene: TRBJ2-5; abundance: once; v_gene: TRBV5-6; CDR3nt: TGTGCCAGCAGCTTTGTGGAGACCCAGTACTTC; CDR3aa: CASSFVETQYF
d_gene: TRBD1; j_gene: TRBJ1-2; abundance: NA; v_gene: TRBV5-4; CDR3nt: TGTGCCAGCAGCCTGGAGGGTAAGAGACAGGGCGCTACGAATGGCTACACCTTC; CDR3aa: CASSLEGKRQGATNGYTF
d_gene: NA; j_gene: TRBJ2-3; abundance: NA; v_gene: TRBV13; CDR3nt: TGTGCCAGCAGCACTACCCTCGGGACTTACTCTAGCACAGATACGCAGTATTTT; CDR3aa: CASSTTLGTYSSTDTQYF
d_gene: TRBD1; j_gene: TRBJ1-2; abundance: NA; v_gene: TRBV9; CDR3nt: TGTGCCAGCAGCGGATGGGACAGAGGAGAAGCTAACTATGGCTACACCTTC; CDR3aa: CASSGWDRGEANYGYTF
d_gene: TRBD2; j_gene: TRBJ2-1; abundance: NA; v_gene: TRBV4-3; CDR3nt: TGCGCCAGCAGCCCTCTAGCGGGAACTGACAATGAGCAGTTCTTC; CDR3aa: CASSPLAGTDNEQFF
d_gene: NA; j_gene: TRBJ2-3; abundance: NA; v_gene: TRBV7-2; CDR3nt: TGTGCCAGCAGCTTCGAGGAGTTTGGCACAGATACGCAGTATTTT; CDR3aa: CASSFEEFGTDTQYF
d_gene: TRBD1; j_gene: TRBJ1-3; abundance: NA; v_gene: TRBV7-6; CDR3nt: TGTGCCAGCAGCGGAAGACAGGGAGATGGAAACACCATATATTTT; CDR3aa: CASSGRQGDGNTIYF
d_gene: TRBD1; j_gene: TRBJ2-7; abundance: NA; v_gene: TRBV19; CDR3nt: TGTGCCAGTAGCCATGGACAGGGGGCATTGGGGTCCTACGAGCAGTACTTC; CDR3aa: CASSHGQGALGSYEQYF
d_gene: NA; j_gene: TRBJ1-1; abundance: NA; v_gene: TRBV6-1; CDR3nt: TGTGCCAGCAGTGAACGGATTTCGGCTCCGGTTGTTGAAGCTTTCTTT; CDR3aa: CASSERISAPVVEAFF
d_gene: NA; j_gene: TRBJ2-7; abundance: NA; v_gene: TRBV19; CDR3nt: TGTGCCAGTAGTATGACGCACACGACCTACGAGCAGTACTTC; CDR3aa: CASSMTHTTYEQYF
d_gene: NA; j_gene: TRBJ1-6; abundance: NA; v_gene: TRBV5-1; CDR3nt: TGCGCCAGCAGCCTTAATGACCCTAATTCACCCCTCCACTTT; CDR3aa: CASSLNDPNSPLHF
d_gene: NA; j_gene: TRBJ1-2; abundance: NA; v_gene: TRBV19; CDR3nt: TGTGCCAGTAGTATAGATGGGGAAGACTATGGCTACACCTTC; CDR3aa: CASSIDGEDYGYTF